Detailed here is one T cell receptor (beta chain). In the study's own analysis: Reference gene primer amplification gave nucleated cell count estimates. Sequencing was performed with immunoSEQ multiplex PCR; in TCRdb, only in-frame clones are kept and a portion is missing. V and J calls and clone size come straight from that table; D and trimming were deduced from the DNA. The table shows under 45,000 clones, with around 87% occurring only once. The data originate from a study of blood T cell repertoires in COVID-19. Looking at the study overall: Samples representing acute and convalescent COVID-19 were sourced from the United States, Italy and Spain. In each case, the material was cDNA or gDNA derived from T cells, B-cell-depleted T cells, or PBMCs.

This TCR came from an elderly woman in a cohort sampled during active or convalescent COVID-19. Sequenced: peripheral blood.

Written as DNA, the CDR3 is TGTGCCTGGAGTGTACGTCTCGGGGACACCGGGGAGCTGTTTTTT. Amino acid sequence: CAWSVRLGDTGELFF. J is TRBJ2-2 and V is TRBV30, with a tentative D call TRBD2 (5 bases). Germline CDR1 GTSNPN, CDR2 SVGIG (reference sequence). This CDR3 region has 15 residues. The germline V and J ends were trimmed by 0 bases and 3 bases, with 11 bases remaining between them.